Sequencing of this TCR beta chain was carried out in a study of blood T cells in healthy people across ages. CDR1 and CDR2 (germline): LGHDT, YNNKEL (reference sequence). V was clipped by 6 bases and J by 6 bases; unmatched bases: 10. This CDR3 spans 14 amino acids. It was with a sample-barcoded 5' primer and a J-beta primer mix that a second PCR of roughly 6 to 11 cycles was run. Via MiXCR, TCRdb re-called the 5' RACE reads, giving one row per CDR3 protein. The sample comprises under 1 million distinct CDR3 sequences, roughly 44% of which are singletons, and around 18% rests with the top ten. Notes on the study in general: As naive T cell percentage varied, TCR beta diversity correlated strongly with it.

Concerning this clonotype itself: Its antigen is as yet unknown.

Ranging in age from about 6 to 100, the donors were healthy Caucasian individuals from Russia. No fewer than 7 million PBMCs went into each sample. The V and J genes are TRBV3-1 and TRBJ1-2, with 7 positions matching TRBD1. The TCR originated in a man aged 55-75 years in good health. Material for sequencing was blood. CDR3 nucleotide sequence: TGTGCCAGCAGTCGTCCACAGGGGTTCCATGGCTACACCTTC. It specifies CASSRPQGFHGYTF.